Below are 7 T cell receptor beta chains sequenced from a single sample in a study of response to subunit inactivated influenza vaccine (dated by TCRdb to 2016 to 2019). To prepare the library, RT-PCR was applied. The reads were generated on an Illumina HiSeq 2500. Clones were called with MiXCR by TCRdb after fastp trimmed the public reads at Q25, and only in-frame beta chains were retained. Here each entry gathers all rows of one CDR3 protein and keeps the most common genes and DNA. This sample holds hundreds of thousands of distinct CDR3 sequences; 25% were observed only once. The ten most abundant clones make up approximately 2% of the sample. The starting material was CD4+ T cells sorted from PBMCs, obtained 5 to 6 days after vaccination. The receptor set was obtained from a man over 45 who received an inactivated influenza vaccine. Donor details come from another sample of the same person, matched by shared clones.

This clonotype turned up a few times. The CDR3 here is CASSTRDREQFF. The CDR3 nucleotides read TGTGCCAGCAGTACCAGGGATCGGGAGCAGTTCTTC. V usage is TRBV12-3 or TRBV12-4 and J usage is TRBJ2-1, with a possible D match to TRBD1 (5 bases). Trimming left V 5 bases short and J 10 bases short, with 12 bases between. The CDR3 spans 12 residues.

CDR3: CATSDLGRGGPNEQFF. The DNA for the CDR3 is TGTGCCACCAGTGATTTGGGACGGGGGGGGCCCAATGAGCAGTTCTTC. The chain joins TRBV24-1 to TRBJ2-1; 8 bases are shared with TRBD2. CDR1 is KGHDR, CDR2 SFDVKD, per germline. CDR3 length equals 16 residues. Losses at the gene ends were 0 bases for V and 6 bases for J; bases not matched to a gene: 6.

The chain recombines TRBV5-1 with TRBJ2-7, with 10 bases identical to TRBD1. V was clipped by 4 bases and J by 4 bases; unmatched bases: 11. CDR1 SGHRS and CDR2 YFSETQ come from the germline V gene. CDR3 length: 16 amino acids. DNA of the CDR3: TGCGCCAGCAGCGATAGGCAGGGACAGGGGAAGTACGAGCAGTACTTC. Translation: CASSDRQGQGKYEQYF.

This clonotype was detected a few times. The chain is built from TRBV6-2 or TRBV6-3 and TRBJ2-7, with a tentative D call TRBD2 (7 bases). Trimming cost V 6 bases and J 3 bases, with 18 bases left between them. The V gene's germline CDR1 is MNHEY and CDR2 SVGEGT. The CDR3 length is 15 residues. The DNA of the CDR3 is TGTGCCAGCAGCCTCACCGGGGAGGGGGACTACGAGCAGTACTTC. It is translated as CASSLTGEGDYEQYF.

This chain uses TRBV2 with TRBJ2-2, with D possibly being TRBD1 or TRBD2 (5 bases each). The germline V gene has CDR1 SNHLY and CDR2 FYNNEI. V was clipped by 9 bases and J by 7 bases, with 12 bases between them. This CDR3 is built from 12 residues. CDR3 sequence: CASTEGIGELFF. Written as DNA, the CDR3 is TGTGCCAGTACCGAGGGGATCGGGGAGCTGTTTTTT. Using reference TRBV2 and TRBJ2-2 for the parts outside the CDR3, the full variable domain is EPEVTQTPSHQVTQMGQEVILRCVPISNHLYFYWYRQILGQKVEFLVSFYNNEISEKSEIFDDQFSVERPDGSNFTLKIRSTKLEDSAMYFCASTEGIGELFFGEGSRLTVL.

This clonotype was counted ten times or more. The chain employs TRBV6-1 and TRBJ2-5; 9 bases line up with TRBD2. Germline V gives CDR1 MNHNS, CDR2 SASEGT. The CDR3 length is 13 residues. The trim removed 5 bases at V and 4 bases at J, leaving 2 bases unmatched. The CDR3 DNA reads TGTGCCAGCAGTAGCGGGAGGAGAGAGACCCAGTACTTC. Protein: CASSSGRRETQYF.

This chain uses TRBV6-2 or TRBV6-3 with TRBJ1-5, with a tentative D call TRBD1 (5 bases). Germline values: CDR1 MNHEY, CDR2 SVGEGT. The V gene lost 2 bases and the J gene lost 5 bases, with 7 bases spanning the gap. This CDR3 comprises 13 residues. This CDR3 reads CASSYRGDQPQHF. CDR3 nucleotides: TGTGCCAGCAGTTACAGGGGCGATCAGCCCCAGCATTTT.